The rows below give T cell receptor beta chains drawn from one sample of a study of blood T cell repertoires in COVID-19. TCRdb keeps only in-frame clones here, not all; method: immunoSEQ multiplex PCR. The sample holds over 150,000 clones, more than 70% seen once. The sequenced material came from peripheral blood. The receptor set was obtained from a woman aged 80 or older with active or convalescent COVID-19. The CDR3 runs from the conserved cysteine through the conserved F or W. The order of the fields is V gene, J gene, CDR3 protein.

TRBV18	TRBJ1-1	CASSPAQDTEAFF
TRBV12-5	TRBJ1-6	CASGFGGWRGGNSPLHF
TRBV18	TRBJ1-1	CASSPRTDTEAFF
TRBV2	TRBJ2-7	CASSLAGVGEQYF
TRBV6-1	TRBJ2-4	CASSEQGYIQYF
TRBV6-2/TRBV6-3	TRBJ1-1	CASSRPLGAFTEAFF
TRBV7-8	TRBJ2-2	CASSFKIGSNTGELFF
TRBV7-6	TRBJ2-4	CASSLDYRDIQYF
TRBV7-3	TRBJ2-3	CASSLASGRGTDTQYF
TRBV5-1	TRBJ2-3	CASSLEAGSTDTQYF
TRBV5-1	TRBJ2-2	CASSLGTAETGELFF
TRBV11-2	TRBJ1-5	CASSLVADQPQHF
TRBV7-3	TRBJ2-1	CASSLAGTSGHNEQFF
TRBV7-9	TRBJ2-1	CASSGQGGWNEQFF
TRBV10-2	TRBJ2-5	CASSGHYSRETQYF
TRBV6-4	TRBJ2-1	CASSVSSFSYNEQFF
TRBV7-2	TRBJ2-1	CASSLALAGGGINEQFF
TRBV11-3	TRBJ2-7	CASSLVLTDMPDEQYF
TRBV7-6	TRBJ2-1	CASSWSPDRGRLNEQFF
TRBV20-1	TRBJ2-7	CSASTPGISGEQYF
TRBV19	TRBJ1-6	CASRGQHNSPLHF
TRBV2	TRBJ2-2	CASRGTSNTGELFF
TRBV18	TRBJ2-6	CASSPVGLEGANVLTF
TRBV19	TRBJ1-2	CASSIVWAGTEGYTF